This TCR beta chain was sequenced in a study of T cell changes during pregnancy in multiple sclerosis. Assay: immunoSEQ multiplex PCR; the TCRdb copy retains only in-frame clones and omits some. The sample holds 60,000 to 85,000 clones, more than 85% seen once. This clone came up once. CDR3 length: 16 residues. The germline CDR1 and CDR2 sequences are ENHRY and SYGVKD. V was clipped by 6 bases and J by 0 bases; unmatched bases: 5. The genes are TRBV10-3 and TRBJ2-1, with 10 bases lining up with TRBD2. The origin of this receptor is a female donor with multiple sclerosis, enrolled in a pregnancy study. The sequencing here drew on peripheral blood, taken in the second trimester of pregnancy. The CDR3 region is CAIRGTSESSYNEQFF. In DNA form, the CDR3 reads TGTGCCATCAGGGGGACTAGCGAAAGCTCCTACAATGAGCAGTTCTTC.